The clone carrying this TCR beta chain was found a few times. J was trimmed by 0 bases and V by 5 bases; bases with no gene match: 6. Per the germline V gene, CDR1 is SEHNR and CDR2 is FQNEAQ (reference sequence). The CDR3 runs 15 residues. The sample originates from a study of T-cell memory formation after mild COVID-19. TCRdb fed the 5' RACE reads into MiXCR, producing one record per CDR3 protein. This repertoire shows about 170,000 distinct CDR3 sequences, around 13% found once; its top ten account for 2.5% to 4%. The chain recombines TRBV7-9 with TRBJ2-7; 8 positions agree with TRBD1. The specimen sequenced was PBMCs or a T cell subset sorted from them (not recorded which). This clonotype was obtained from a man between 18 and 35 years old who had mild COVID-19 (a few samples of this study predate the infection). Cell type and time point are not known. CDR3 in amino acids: CASSRGQAFSYEQYF. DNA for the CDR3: TGTGCCAGCAGCCGGGGACAGGCGTTCTCCTACGAGCAGTACTTC.